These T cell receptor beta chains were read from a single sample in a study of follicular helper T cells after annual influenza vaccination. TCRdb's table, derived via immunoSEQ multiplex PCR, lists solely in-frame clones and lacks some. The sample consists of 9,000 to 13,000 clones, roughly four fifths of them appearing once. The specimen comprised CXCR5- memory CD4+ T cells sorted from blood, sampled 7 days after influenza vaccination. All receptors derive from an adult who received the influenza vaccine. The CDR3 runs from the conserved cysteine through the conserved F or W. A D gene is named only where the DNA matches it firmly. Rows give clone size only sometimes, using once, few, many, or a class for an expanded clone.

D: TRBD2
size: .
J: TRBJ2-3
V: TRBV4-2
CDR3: CASSQVMGLAGEDTQYF
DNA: TGTGCCAGCAGCCAAGTTATGGGACTAGCGGGAGAAGATACGCAGTATTTT

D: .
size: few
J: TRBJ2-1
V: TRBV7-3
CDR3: CASSFRGALEVYEQFF
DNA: TGTGCCAGCAGCTTTCGGGGGGCCTTGGAGGTGTATGAGCAGTTCTTC

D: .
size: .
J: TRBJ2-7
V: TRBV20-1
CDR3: CSASAEYEQYF
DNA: TGCAGTGCTAGCGCCGAGTACGAGCAGTACTTC

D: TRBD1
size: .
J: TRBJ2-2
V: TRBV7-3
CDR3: CASSLSSGGGTGELFF
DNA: TGTGCCAGCAGCTTATCCTCAGGGGGTGGCACCGGGGAGCTGTTTTTT

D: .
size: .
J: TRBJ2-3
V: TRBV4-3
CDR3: CASSQDLGASGTDTQYF
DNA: TGCGCCAGCAGCCAAGATTTAGGGGCCTCTGGCACAGATACGCAGTATTTT

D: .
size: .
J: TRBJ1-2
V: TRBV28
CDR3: CASSLSSGRSAYGYTF
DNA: TGTGCCAGCAGTTTATCGTCCGGCCGCTCCGCCTATGGCTACACCTTC

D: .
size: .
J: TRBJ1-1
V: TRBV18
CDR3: CASSPQTSANTEAFF
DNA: TGTGCCAGCTCACCACAAACTTCAGCCAACACTGAAGCTTTCTTT

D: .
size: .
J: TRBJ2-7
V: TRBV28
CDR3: CASSTGPAYEQYF
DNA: TGTGCCAGCAGTACGGGGCCTGCCTACGAGCAGTACTTC

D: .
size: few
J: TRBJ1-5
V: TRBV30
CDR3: CAWSPQGNQPQHF
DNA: TGTGCCTGGAGTCCACAGGGTAATCAGCCCCAGCATTTT

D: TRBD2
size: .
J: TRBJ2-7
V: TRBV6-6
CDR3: CASKGRESREQYF
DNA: TGTGCCAGCAAGGGGAGGGAATCGCGCGAGCAGTACTTC

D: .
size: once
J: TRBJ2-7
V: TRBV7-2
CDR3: CASGEGGRIYEQYF
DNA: TGTGCCAGCGGCGAGGGAGGTAGGATATACGAGCAGTACTTC

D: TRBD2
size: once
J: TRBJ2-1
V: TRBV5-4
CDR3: CASSPGGAGILGNEQFF
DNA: TGTGCCAGCAGCCCGGGCGGAGCGGGGATCCTTGGGAATGAGCAGTTCTTC

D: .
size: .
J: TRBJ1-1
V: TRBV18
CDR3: CASSPPGGFGTEAFF
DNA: TGTGCCAGCTCACCACCGGGGGGGTTTGGCACTGAAGCTTTCTTT

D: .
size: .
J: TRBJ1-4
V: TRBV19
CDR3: CASSKVGQVLNEKLFF
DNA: TGTGCCAGTAGTAAGGTTGGACAAGTACTTAATGAAAAACTGTTTTTT

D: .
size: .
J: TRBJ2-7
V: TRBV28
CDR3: CATSRVGEQYF
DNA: TGTGCCACATCCAGGGTGGGTGAGCAGTACTTC

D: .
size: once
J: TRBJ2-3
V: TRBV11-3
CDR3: CASSLGRPASDTQYF
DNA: TGTGCCAGCAGCTTAGGCCGGCCGGCCTCGGATACGCAGTATTTT

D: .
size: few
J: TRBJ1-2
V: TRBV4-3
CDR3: CASSQEAANYGYTF
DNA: TGCGCCAGCAGCCAAGAGGCAGCTAACTATGGCTACACCTTC

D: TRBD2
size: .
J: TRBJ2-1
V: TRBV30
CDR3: CAWKVAGGNNEQFF
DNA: TGTGCCTGGAAAGTAGCGGGGGGGAACAATGAGCAGTTCTTC

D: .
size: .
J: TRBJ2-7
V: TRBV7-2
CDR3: CASSLQGGEQYF
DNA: TGTGCCAGCAGCTTACAGGGGGGCGAGCAGTACTTC

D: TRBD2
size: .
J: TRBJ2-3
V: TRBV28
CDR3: CASSWTSGTDTQYF
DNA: TGTGCCAGCAGTTGGACTAGCGGCACAGATACGCAGTATTTT

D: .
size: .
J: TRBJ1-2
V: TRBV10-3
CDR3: CAIPDPGGDYGYTF
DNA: TGTGCCATCCCTGATCCTGGAGGGGACTATGGCTACACCTTC

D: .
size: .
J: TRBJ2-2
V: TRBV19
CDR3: CASSIVGLANTGELFF
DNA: TGTGCCAGTAGTATAGTAGGTCTCGCGAACACCGGGGAGCTGTTTTTT

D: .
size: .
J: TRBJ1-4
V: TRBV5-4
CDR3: CASSPGGATNEKLFF
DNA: TGTGCCAGCAGCCCCGGGGGGGCAACTAATGAAAAACTGTTTTTT

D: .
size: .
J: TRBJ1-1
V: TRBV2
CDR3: CASSDGQGNTEAFF
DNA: TGTGCCAGCAGTGACGGGCAGGGAAACACTGAAGCTTTCTTT

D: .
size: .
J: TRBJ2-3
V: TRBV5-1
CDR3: CASSLGLSTDTQYF
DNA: TGCGCCAGCAGCTTGGGACTGAGCACAGATACGCAGTATTTT

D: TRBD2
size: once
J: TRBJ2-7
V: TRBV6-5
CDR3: CASRGTTYEQYF
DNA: TGTGCCAGCAGAGGGACTACCTACGAGCAGTACTTC

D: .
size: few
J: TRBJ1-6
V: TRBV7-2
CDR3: CASSLPEGRNSPLHF
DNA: TGTGCCAGCAGCTTACCCGAAGGAAGGAATTCACCCCTCCACTTT

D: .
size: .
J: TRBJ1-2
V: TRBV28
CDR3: CASTPSEGGNYGYTF
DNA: TGTGCCAGCACCCCAAGCGAGGGGGGGAACTATGGCTACACCTTC

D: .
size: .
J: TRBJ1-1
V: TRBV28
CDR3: CASSFIKGPEKAFF
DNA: TGTGCCAGCAGTTTCATCAAGGGTCCGGAAAAAGCTTTCTTT

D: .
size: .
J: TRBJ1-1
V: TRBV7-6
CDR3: CASSSTENTEAFF
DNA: TGTGCCAGCAGCTCGACAGAGAACACTGAAGCTTTCTTT

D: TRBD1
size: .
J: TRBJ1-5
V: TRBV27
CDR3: CASGPGQGARGNQPQHF
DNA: TGTGCCAGCGGCCCGGGACAGGGGGCGCGGGGCAATCAGCCCCAGCATTTT

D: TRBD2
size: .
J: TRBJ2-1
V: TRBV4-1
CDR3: CASSQNSRGLAGGPNYNEQFF
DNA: TGCGCCAGCAGCCAAAACTCCCGTGGACTAGCGGGAGGGCCTAATTACAATGAGCAGTTCTTC

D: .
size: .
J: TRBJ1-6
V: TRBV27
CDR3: CASSPRPWDSPLHF
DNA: TGTGCCAGCAGCCCGCGACCATGGGATTCACCCCTCCACTTT

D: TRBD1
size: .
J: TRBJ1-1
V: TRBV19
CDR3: CASSPRTGRDTEAFF
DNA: TGTGCCAGTAGTCCCCGGACAGGGCGGGACACTGAAGCTTTCTTT

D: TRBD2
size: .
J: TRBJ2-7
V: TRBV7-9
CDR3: CASSGTSGRAYEQYF
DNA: TGTGCCAGCAGCGGGACTAGCGGGAGGGCCTACGAGCAGTACTTC

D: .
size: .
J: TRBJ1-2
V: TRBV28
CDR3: CASSSPGWGYTF
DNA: TGTGCCAGCAGTTCGCCGGGTTGGGGCTACACCTTC

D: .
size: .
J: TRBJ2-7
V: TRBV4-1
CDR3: CASSQGLGGRGEQYF
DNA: TGCGCCAGCAGCCAAGGCCTAGGCGGGCGTGGGGAGCAGTACTTC